This T cell receptor (beta chain) was identified in a study of post-analysis software for immune sequencing data. Study outcomes and limitations: A significant reduction in normalized Chao1 diversity was observed in multiple sclerosis patients versus controls. With TRBV5-6, TRBV5-1 and TRBV20-1 included, several TRBV segments were more frequent in patients than in controls.

To note about this clonotype: No antigen is known for it. Its ends do not fully match the called genes, so a read error is possible.

Unique molecular identifiers had been added to the TCR beta cDNA libraries. TCRdb reanalysed the PCR reads using MiXCR and keeps one entry per CDR3 protein. The sample contains around 710,000 distinct CDR3 sequences, about 43% of which appear only once. Germline V gene data show CDR1 as MNHNS and CDR2 as SASEGT. The CDR3 runs 19 residues. The chain joins TRBV6-1 to TRBJ2-3; the match to TRBD1 covers 8 bases. The clonotype originates from a girl aged 10-17 years with multiple sclerosis. The specimen was blood. The CDR3 region has the DNA TGTGCCAGCAGTGAATATACCCTCAGGGGGCTAAAACCCACAGATACACAGTATTTT. As protein: CASSEYTLRGLKPTDTQYF.